This T cell receptor (beta chain) is from a study of immune heterogeneity within non-small cell lung tumors. Multiplex PCR with 32 V and 13 J primers amplified TCR beta CDR3. TCRdb recomputed calls from the multiplex PCR reads with MiXCR, one row per CDR3 protein. The sample lists some 10,000 distinct CDR3 sequences, less than 30% occurring once. In germline, CDR1 is MNHGY, CDR2 SVAAGI. CDR3 length: 15 amino acids. Trimming removed 3 bases from V and 4 bases from J; junction bases left unmatched: 7. Note on this clonotype: Its matching antigen is unknown. A much larger clone lies a single base off, so this may be a read error.

Study findings and constraints: Within a patient, dominant CDR3 beta clonotypes were shared across sites, though different locations had unique frequent clones. T-cell clonality in a given local region correlated moderately yet significantly with the local tumor mutational burden (R about 0.3). Patients largely differed in their high-frequency T-cell receptor beta clonotypes.

As template, the study used bulk tumor genomic DNA at roughly 600 ng per sample. In surgery, several biopsies were collected from each primary tumor at widely spaced sites. Curative operations were performed on patients who had untreated, newly diagnosed non-small cell lung cancer. Surgery with curative intent was being performed on the donors, who were newly diagnosed non-small cell lung cancer patients. Sequenced material: lung tumor tissue. The clonotype was recovered from a woman aged 55-70 years with non-small cell lung cancer. The rearrangement uses TRBV6-9 and TRBJ2-3, with 7 bases lining up with TRBD2. The CDR3 loop reads CASSYKWGGADTQYF. CDR3 bases: TGTGCCAGCAGTTACAAGTGGGGAGGGGCAGATACGCAGTATTTT.